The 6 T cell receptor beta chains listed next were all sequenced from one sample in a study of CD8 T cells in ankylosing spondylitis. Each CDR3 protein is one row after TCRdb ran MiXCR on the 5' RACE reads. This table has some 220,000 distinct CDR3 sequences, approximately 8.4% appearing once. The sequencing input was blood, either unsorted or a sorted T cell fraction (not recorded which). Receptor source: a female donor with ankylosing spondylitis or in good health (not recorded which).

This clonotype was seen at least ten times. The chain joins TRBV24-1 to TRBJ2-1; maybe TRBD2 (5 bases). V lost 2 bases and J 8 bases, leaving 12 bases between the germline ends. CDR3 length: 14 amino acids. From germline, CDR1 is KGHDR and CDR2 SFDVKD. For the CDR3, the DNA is TGTGCCACCAGTGATTCACTAGTCTCCGATGAGCAGTTCTTC. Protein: CATSDSLVSDEQFF.

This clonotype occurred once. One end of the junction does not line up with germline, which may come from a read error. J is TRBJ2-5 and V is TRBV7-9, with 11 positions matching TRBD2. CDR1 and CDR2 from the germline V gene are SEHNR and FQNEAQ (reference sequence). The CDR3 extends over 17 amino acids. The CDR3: CANSEGLAVYYQETQYF. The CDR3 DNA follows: TGTGCCAACAGCGAGGGACTAGCGGTTTACTATCAAGAGACCCAGTACTTC.

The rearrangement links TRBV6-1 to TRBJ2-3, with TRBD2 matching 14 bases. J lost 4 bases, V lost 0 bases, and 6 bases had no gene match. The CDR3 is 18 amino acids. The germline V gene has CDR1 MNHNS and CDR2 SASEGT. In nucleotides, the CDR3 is TGTGCCAGCAGTGAAGCAGGGACTAGCGGGAGATCTTCAGATACGCAGTATTTT. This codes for CASSEAGTSGRSSDTQYF.

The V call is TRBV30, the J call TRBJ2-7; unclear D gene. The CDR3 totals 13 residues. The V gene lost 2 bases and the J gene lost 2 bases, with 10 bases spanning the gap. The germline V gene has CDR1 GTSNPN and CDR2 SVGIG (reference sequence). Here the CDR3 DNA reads TGTGCCTGGAGTCGAGACACGACCTACGAGCAGTACTTC. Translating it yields CAWSRDTTYEQYF.

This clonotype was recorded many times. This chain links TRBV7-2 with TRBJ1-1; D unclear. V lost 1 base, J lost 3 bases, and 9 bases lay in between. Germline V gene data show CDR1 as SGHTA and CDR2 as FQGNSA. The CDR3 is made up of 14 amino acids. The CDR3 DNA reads TGTGCCAGCAGCTTAGAACGCGCTGACACTGAAGCTTTCTTT. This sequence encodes CASSLERADTEAFF. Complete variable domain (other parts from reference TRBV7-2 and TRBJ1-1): GAGVSQSPSNKVTEKGKDVELRCDPISGHTALYWYRQSLGQGLEFLIYFQGNSAPDKSGLPSDRFSAERTGGSVSTLTIQRTQQEDSAVYLCASSLERADTEAFFGQGTRLTVV.

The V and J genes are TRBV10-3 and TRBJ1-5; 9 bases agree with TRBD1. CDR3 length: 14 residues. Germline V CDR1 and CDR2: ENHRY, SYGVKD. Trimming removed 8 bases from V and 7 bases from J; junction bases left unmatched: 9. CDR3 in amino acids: CAIGKQGASQPQHF. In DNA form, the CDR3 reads TGTGCCATCGGAAAACAGGGGGCATCACAGCCCCAGCATTTT.